This section outlines one TCR beta chain sequence together with its context. The time point is: newly diagnosed GD, antithyroid drugs for less than 3 months. PBMC-derived RNA was used for the TCR library. The CDR3 covers 15 residues. Germline V CDR1 and CDR2: KGHSY, FQNENV. Trimming shortened V by 0 bases and J by 6 bases, and 12 bases separated the two germline ends. This specimen belongs to a study of regulatory T cells in long-lasting Graves disease. In building TCR beta libraries, iRepertoire HTBI primers were used together with Arm-PCR of CDR3 regions. Via MiXCR, TCRdb re-called the multiplex PCR reads, giving one row per CDR3 protein. The sample carries 360,000 or so distinct CDR3 sequences, roughly 17% recorded once. A further study also used this sample, focusing on T cells in Graves' hyperthyroidism and ophthalmopathy.

The input for sequencing was peripheral blood mononuclear cells (PBMCs), taken at new diagnosis, from a patient treated with antithyroid drugs. The V gene is TRBV16, the J gene TRBJ2-1; a weak D match, TRBD1 (6 bases). The source of this sequence is a man aged 35-49 years with Graves disease. The CDR3 bases are TGTGCCAGCAGCCAATCCGTATCAGGGGCCAATGAGCAGTTCTTC. Amino acids: CASSQSVSGANEQFF.